The TCR beta chain under discussion was sequenced for a study of shared clonotypes between healthy human individuals. Across the study: Researchers assigned three CD4 naive, three CD4 memory, two CD8 naive and one CD8 memory plate to each donor. Study-level findings and limits: The expectation was that sequencing depth would affect clonotype sharing among donors. Investigators collected only blood, and repertoires in tissues likely differ.

With regard to this clone: Its target is not known.

The V and J ends lost 1 base and 3 bases respectively, with 4 bases between them. Per germline, CDR1 MNHNY and CDR2 SVGAGI (reference sequence). The CDR3 has 12 amino acids. Selected positively for CCR7 and CD45RO-negative, naive CD8 cells excluded terminally differentiated effector memory CD45RA+ cells. Authors' processing steps: Junction-only immunoSEQ sequences carried no quality scores, so filtering differed. Only in-frame clones appear in the TCRdb table, and some are missing; sequencing was by immunoSEQ multiplex PCR. V, J and clone size are taken as reported in that table, and D and trimming were inferred from the DNA itself. The repertoire includes around 600,000 clones, 98% of them detected once, and 0.3% sits in the top ten.

This chain links TRBV6-6 with TRBJ2-7, with unresolved D. The source of this sequence is a young man in good health. The sample taken for sequencing was naive CD8+ T cells sorted from blood. In DNA, the CDR3 is TGTGCCAGCAGTTACTTAAACTACGAGCAGTACTTC. Translated, it gives CASSYLNYEQYF.